These T cell receptor beta chains were read from a single sample in a study of shared clonotypes between healthy human individuals. Some clones are missing from TCRdb's copy, which holds only in-frame ones; the method was immunoSEQ multiplex PCR. This table holds about 530,000 clones, 90% to 97% found once. What was sequenced was naive CD4+ T cells sorted from blood. These receptors all stem from a woman in her 30s in good health. CDR3s include the opening cysteine and the closing phenylalanine or tryptophan. D genes are given only for firm matches. Only some rows state a clone size, as once, few, many or a class for expanded clones.

D gene | J gene | clone size | V gene | CDR3 DNA | CDR3 protein
TRBD1 | TRBJ2-1 | . | TRBV6-6 | TGTGCCAGCAGTTACGAGGGACAGGCAGGGCATGAGCAGTTCTTC | CASSYEGQAGHEQFF
. | TRBJ2-4 | . | TRBV4-2 | TGTGCCAGCAGCCAACCCTCGGAGGGGAGTCACATTCAGTACTTC | CASSQPSEGSHIQYF
. | TRBJ1-3 | . | TRBV9 | TGTGCCAGCAGCGTCTCGCTCCCGGGGGACTCTGGAAACACCATATATTTT | CASSVSLPGDSGNTIYF
. | TRBJ2-2 | . | TRBV28 | TGTGCCAGCAGTTTGACAAGTCCCGGGGAGCTGTTTTTT | CASSLTSPGELFF
TRBD1 | TRBJ1-5 | . | TRBV19 | TGTGCCAGTAGTATCGGACAGGGTGGTCGGCAGCCCCAGCATTTT | CASSIGQGGRQPQHF
TRBD2 | TRBJ2-5 | . | TRBV19 | TGTGCCAGTAGACCCGGTGGCGGGAGGGCTGGGGAGACCCAGTACTTC | CASRPGGGRAGETQYF
TRBD1 | TRBJ1-2 | . | TRBV6-5 | TGTGCCAGCAGTTACTCTTCCGGGACAGGGGACTATGGCTACACCTTC | CASSYSSGTGDYGYTF
. | TRBJ2-1 | once | TRBV4-1 | TGCGCCAGCAGCCAAGATTATAGGAGGGGCCCCTACAATGAGCAGTTCTTC | CASSQDYRRGPYNEQFF
. | TRBJ2-5 | . | TRBV7-9 | TGTGCCAGCAGCTCAACTCCCTCTGGGACGAGATTAGAGACCCAGTACTTC | CASSSTPSGTRLETQYF
. | TRBJ2-3 | . | TRBV6-1 | TGTGCCAGCAGTGAATCGGCTCCGGGGGCGTTGGATACGCAGTATTTT | CASSESAPGALDTQYF
. | TRBJ1-3 | . | TRBV11-3 | TGTGCCAGCAGCTCCCACCGAAGCTCTGGAAACACCATATATTTT | CASSSHRSSGNTIYF
TRBD2 | TRBJ2-3 | once | TRBV5-4 | TGTGCCAGCAGCTTGGACGGGAGGTCATATACGCAGTATTTT | CASSLDGRSYTQYF
. | TRBJ2-2 | . | TRBV19 | TGTGCCAGTAGTTGGGAACGTAGCACCGGGGAGCTGTTTTTT | CASSWERSTGELFF
. | TRBJ2-7 | . | TRBV27 | TGTGCCAGCAGTTTATACGGGAAGTCCTACGAGCAGTACTTC | CASSLYGKSYEQYF
. | TRBJ2-3 | . | TRBV7-2 | TGTGCCAGCAGCCCGCCTCTGTACAGAATAGGCACAGATACGCAGTATTTT | CASSPPLYRIGTDTQYF
TRBD1 | TRBJ1-1 | . | TRBV5-1 | TGCGCCAGCAGCTTAGGACAGGGACGTGAAGCTTTCTTT | CASSLGQGREAFF
. | TRBJ1-6 | . | TRBV27 | TGTGCCAGCAGTTTAAATAATTCACCCCTCCACTTT | CASSLNNSPLHF
TRBD1 | TRBJ2-7 | . | TRBV4-1 | TGCGCCAGCAGCCAGAGTAACAGGGGGCACGAGCAGTACTTC | CASSQSNRGHEQYF
. | TRBJ1-3 | . | TRBV11-2 | TGTGCCAGCAGCTTAGCAGGGCCTGGAAACACCATATATTTT | CASSLAGPGNTIYF
. | TRBJ1-3 | . | TRBV6-6 | TGTGCCAGCAGTCATAGGGGTGGAAACACCATATATTTT | CASSHRGGNTIYF
TRBD2 | TRBJ2-1 | . | TRBV6-6 | TGTGCCAGCAAGAGTGCGGGAGCCTACAATGAGCAGTTCTTC | CASKSAGAYNEQFF
. | TRBJ2-7 | . | TRBV28 | TGTGCCAGCACTATTCCGGGATCCAGCTACGTTCGCGAGCAGTACTTC | CASTIPGSSYVREQYF
. | TRBJ1-2 | . | TRBV20-1 | TGCAGTGCCAGAAGGGGCCCGGGCTACACCTTC | CSARRGPGYTF
TRBD1 | TRBJ2-1 | . | TRBV14 | TGTGCCAGCAGCCAAGTGGGAGACAGGGACCCACTTGGACGACATGAGCAGTTCTTC | CASSQVGDRDPLGRHEQFF